A selection of T cell receptor beta chains follows, all from one sample in a study of T-cell reconstitution after alpha-beta-depleted transplantation in children. TCRdb processed the PCR reads anew with MiXCR; each CDR3 protein has one entry. The data hold some 550,000 distinct CDR3 sequences, with approximately 22% observed a single time. Material: PBMCs, mostly from graft donor cells, obtained 360 days after TCRalphabeta/CD19-depleted stem cell transplant. Source of these receptors: a boy less than two years old who had a stem cell transplant for acute myeloid leukemia, so the T cells may come from the graft donor. CDR3s include the opening cysteine and the closing phenylalanine or tryptophan. The order of the fields is J gene, D gene, V gene, clone size, CDR3 length, CDR3 DNA, CDR3 protein. The D gene is left open where the match is weak. Not every row has a clone size; where given, it reads once, few, many or a size class.

>TRBJ1-3|TRBD1|TRBV7-8|few|16
TGTGCCAGCAGCTTAAAGGACAGGGGGCCTGGAAACACCATATATTTT
CASSLKDRGPGNTIYF
>TRBJ2-3|TRBD1|TRBV7-2|.|15
TGTGCCAGCAGCACCGGACAGGGCGTTGGAGATACGCAGTATTTT
CASSTGQGVGDTQYF
>TRBJ2-2|.|TRBV29-1|many|13
TGCAGCGTGTCGGGACACAGCACCGGGGAGCTGTTTTTT
CSVSGHSTGELFF
>TRBJ1-2|.|TRBV5-1|.|12
TGCGCCAGCAGCGATGCCGGGAATGGCTACACCTTC
CASSDAGNGYTF
>TRBJ2-1|.|TRBV6-5|once|16
TGTGCCAGCAGTTACTCGATGTCCCGGGACGCCAGTGAGCAGTTCTTC
CASSYSMSRDASEQFF
>TRBJ2-2|TRBD2|TRBV19|.|18
TGTGCCAGTAGTAGGAGCCTGACTAGCGGGGGACCCACCGGGGAGCTGTTTTTT
CASSRSLTSGGPTGELFF
>TRBJ1-1|.|TRBV20-1|many|13
TGCAGTGCAAAACGGGAGTTGAACACTGAAGCTTTCTTT
CSAKRELNTEAFF
>TRBJ2-3|TRBD1|TRBV28|.|16
TGTGCCAGCAGCCATTCCGGGACAGGGGGTTCGGATACGCAGTATTTT
CASSHSGTGGSDTQYF
>TRBJ2-1|.|TRBV20-1|.|15
TGCAGTGCTCCCCGGGGAGCTAGCTCCTACAATGAGCAGTTCTTC
CSAPRGASSYNEQFF
>TRBJ1-1|.|TRBV29-1|many|17
TGCAGCGTTGTGGGCCGTATATTTTCCTTATCGAACACTGAAGCTTTCTTT
CSVVGRIFSLSNTEAFF
>TRBJ1-1|.|TRBV12-3/TRBV12-4|.|14
TGTGCCAGCAGACTAGGAAAGGGGCGGACTGAAGCTTTCTTT
CASRLGKGRTEAFF
>TRBJ2-1|TRBD1|TRBV12-3/TRBV12-4|many|15
TGTGCCAGCAGTTTAGCCGGGACAGGGGGAATAGAGCAGTTCTTC
CASSLAGTGGIEQFF
>TRBJ2-7|.|TRBV30|once|12
TGTGCCCGGAGCGGTATATGGGACGAGCAGTACTTC
CARSGIWDEQYF
>TRBJ1-1|.|TRBV29-1|.|12
TGCAGCGTTGCCCCAGGGAGCACTGAAGCTTTCTTT
CSVAPGSTEAFF
>TRBJ2-2|.|TRBV20-1|.|16
TGCAGTGCTAGAGAAAGTAGCGGATACAACACCGGGGAGCTGTTTTTT
CSARESSGYNTGELFF
>TRBJ1-2|.|TRBV12-3/TRBV12-4|.|15
TGTGCCAGCAGTTTAGAGGGGCGGTCTAACTATGGCTACACCTTC
CASSLEGRSNYGYTF
>TRBJ2-3|.|TRBV29-1|.|14
TGCAGCGTTGAAGTGGGAAGTCTAACAGATACGCAGTATTTT
CSVEVGSLTDTQYF
>TRBJ2-3|.|TRBV12-3/TRBV12-4|few|16
TGTGCCAGCAGTTTAGGAGTGGGGGCGTGGACAGATACGCAGTATTTT
CASSLGVGAWTDTQYF
>TRBJ2-7|.|TRBV7-6|many|15
TGTGCCAGCAGCTTAGACCCCGTATCCTCCTACGAGCAGTACTTC
CASSLDPVSSYEQYF
>TRBJ1-5|TRBD1|TRBV5-5|.|14
TGTGCCAGCAGCCCCGGGACAGGACGGCAGCCCCAGCATTTT
CASSPGTGRQPQHF
>TRBJ1-2|.|TRBV12-3/TRBV12-4|many|12
TGTGCCAGCAGGGACACCCCCTATGGCTACACCTTC
CASRDTPYGYTF
>TRBJ2-3|TRBD1|TRBV7-8|.|14
TGTGCCAGCAGCCCGCAGGGGGTTTGGGATACGCAGTATTTT
CASSPQGVWDTQYF
>TRBJ2-1|TRBD1|TRBV4-3|.|19
TGCGCCAGCAGCCAATACCCTACCGGGACAGGGGGAAAAGGGACAAAGCAGTTCTTC
CASSQYPTGTGGKGTKQFF
>TRBJ2-7|.|TRBV25-1|.|11
TGTGCCAGCCAAAGCTCCTACGAGCAGTACTTC
CASQSSYEQYF
>TRBJ1-1|TRBD1|TRBV5-5|many|16
TGTGCCAGCAGCTTATGGACAGGGGGCTTGAACACTGAAGCTTTCTTT
CASSLWTGGLNTEAFF
>TRBJ2-1|TRBD2|TRBV20-1|.|15
TGCAGTGCTTACAGCGGGGGGGCCTCCTACAATGAGCAGTTCTTC
CSAYSGGASYNEQFF
>TRBJ1-5|.|TRBV7-2|.|14
TGTGCCAGCAGCTGGGCAGAGGGGAATCAGCCCCAGCATTTT
CASSWAEGNQPQHF
>TRBJ2-2|.|TRBV5-1|.|15
TGCGCCAGCAGCCCGTGGGGTATTGACACCGGGGAGCTGTTTTTT
CASSPWGIDTGELFF
>TRBJ1-1|.|TRBV7-9|.|12
TGTGCCAGCAGAGAGGGGGGCACTGAAGCTTTCTTT
CASREGGTEAFF
>TRBJ1-2|.|TRBV29-1|many|11
TGCAGCGTTGGGGTGGGTTATGGCTACACCTTC
CSVGVGYGYTF
>TRBJ2-7|.|TRBV20-1|.|15
TGCAGTGCTAGAAATCCCCTAGAAGCGATCTACGAGCAGTACTTC
CSARNPLEAIYEQYF